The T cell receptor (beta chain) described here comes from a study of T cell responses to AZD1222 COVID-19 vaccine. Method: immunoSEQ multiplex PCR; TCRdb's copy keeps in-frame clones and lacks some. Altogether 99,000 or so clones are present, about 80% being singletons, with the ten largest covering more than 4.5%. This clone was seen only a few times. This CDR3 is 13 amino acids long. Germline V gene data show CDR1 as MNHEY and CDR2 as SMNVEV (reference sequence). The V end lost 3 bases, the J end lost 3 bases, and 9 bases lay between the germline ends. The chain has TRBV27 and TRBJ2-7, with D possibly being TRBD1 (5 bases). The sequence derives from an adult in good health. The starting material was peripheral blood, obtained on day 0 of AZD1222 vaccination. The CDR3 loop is CASSLSRVYEQYF. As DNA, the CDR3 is TGTGCCAGCAGTTTGTCCAGGGTCTACGAGCAGTACTTC.